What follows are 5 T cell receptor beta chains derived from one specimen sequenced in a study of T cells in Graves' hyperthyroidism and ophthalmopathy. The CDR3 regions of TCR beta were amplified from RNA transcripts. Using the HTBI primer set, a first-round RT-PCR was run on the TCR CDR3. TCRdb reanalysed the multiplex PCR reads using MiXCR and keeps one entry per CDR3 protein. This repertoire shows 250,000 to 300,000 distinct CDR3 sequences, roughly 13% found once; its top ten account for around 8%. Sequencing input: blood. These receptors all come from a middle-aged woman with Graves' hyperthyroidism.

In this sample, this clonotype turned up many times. The CDR3 spells CASSQDRGLKAFF. The CDR3 DNA reads TGTGCCAGCAGCCAAGACAGGGGACTTAAAGCTTTCTTT. The chain recombines TRBV3-1 with TRBJ1-1; a weak D match, TRBD1 (6 bases). CDR1 is LGHDT, CDR2 YNNKEL, per germline (reference sequence). The CDR3 is made up of 13 amino acids. Trimming removed 0 bases at V and 9 bases at J, with 11 bases between.

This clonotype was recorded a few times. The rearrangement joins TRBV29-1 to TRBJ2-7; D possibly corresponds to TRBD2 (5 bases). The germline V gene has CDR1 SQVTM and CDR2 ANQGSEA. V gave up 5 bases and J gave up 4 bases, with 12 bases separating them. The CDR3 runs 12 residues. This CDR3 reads CSVRPSRYEQYF. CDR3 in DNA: TGCAGCGTTCGTCCTAGCCGATACGAGCAGTACTTC.

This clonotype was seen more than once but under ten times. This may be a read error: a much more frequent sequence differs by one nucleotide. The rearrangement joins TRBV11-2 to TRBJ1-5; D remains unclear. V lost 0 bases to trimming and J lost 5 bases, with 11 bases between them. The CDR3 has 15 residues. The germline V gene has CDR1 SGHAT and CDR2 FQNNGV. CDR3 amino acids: CASSLDGQSYQPQHF. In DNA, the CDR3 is TGTGCCAGCAGCTTAGACGGGCAGAGCTATCAGCCCCAGCATTTT.

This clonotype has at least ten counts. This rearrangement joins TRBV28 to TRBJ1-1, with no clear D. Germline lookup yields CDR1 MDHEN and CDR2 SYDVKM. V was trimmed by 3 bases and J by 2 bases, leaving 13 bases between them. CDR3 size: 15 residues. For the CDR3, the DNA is TGTGCCAGCAGTTTGTCGGCTGCAGGAAACACTGAAGCTTTCTTT. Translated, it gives CASSLSAAGNTEAFF.

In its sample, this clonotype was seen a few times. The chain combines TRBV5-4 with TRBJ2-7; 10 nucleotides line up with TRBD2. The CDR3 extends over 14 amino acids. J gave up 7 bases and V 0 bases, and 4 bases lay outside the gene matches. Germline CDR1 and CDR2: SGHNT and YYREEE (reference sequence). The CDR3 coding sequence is TGTGCCAGCAGCTTGGATCTACTAGCGGGGGAGCAGTACTTC. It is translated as CASSLDLLAGEQYF.